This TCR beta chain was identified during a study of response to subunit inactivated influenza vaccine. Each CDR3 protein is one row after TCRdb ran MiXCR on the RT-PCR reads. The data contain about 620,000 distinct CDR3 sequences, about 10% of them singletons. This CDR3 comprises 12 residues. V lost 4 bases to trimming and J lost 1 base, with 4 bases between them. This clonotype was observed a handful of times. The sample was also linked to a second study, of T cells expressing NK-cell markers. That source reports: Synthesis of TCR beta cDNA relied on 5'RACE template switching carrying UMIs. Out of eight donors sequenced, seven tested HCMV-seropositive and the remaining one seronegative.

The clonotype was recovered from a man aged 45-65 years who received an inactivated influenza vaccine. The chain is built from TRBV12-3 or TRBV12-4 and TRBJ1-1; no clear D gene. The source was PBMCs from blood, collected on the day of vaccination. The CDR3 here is CASSSPNTEAFF. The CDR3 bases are TGTGCCAGCAGTTCCCCGAACACTGAAGCTTTCTTT.